A single sample is the source of the 31 T cell receptor beta chains below, sequenced in a study of shared clonotypes between healthy human individuals. Sequenced by immunoSEQ multiplex PCR; TCRdb stores in-frame clones only, minus some. This sample yields about 2.1 million clones, of which just over 90% are seen a single time; roughly 1.7% belongs to the top ten. Naivety among CD8 cells was defined by CD45RO negativity and positive CCR7 selection, thereby excluding terminally differentiated effector memory CD45RA+ cells. Sequencing input: naive CD8+ T cells from PBMCs. These receptor sequences come from a man younger than 30 in good health. Some clones in this sample may be carry-over from other donors' samples.

The chain couples TRBV13 to TRBJ2-7; D might be TRBD1 (6 bases). V was cut by 2 bases and J by 5 bases, with 13 bases left in between. This CDR3 region has 14 residues. Germline V gene sequence: CDR1 PRHDT, CDR2 FYEKMQ (reference sequence). The CDR3 nucleotides are TGTGCCAGCAGCTTAAGGGGGTTTGGGGACGAGCAGTACTTC. This sequence encodes CASSLRGFGDEQYF.

The rearrangement links TRBV2 to TRBJ2-7; 10 nucleotides line up with TRBD2. Germline V gene lookup returns CDR1 SNHLY and CDR2 FYNNEI. J gave up 6 bases and V 3 bases, and 5 bases lay outside the gene matches. The CDR3 contains 14 residues. CDR3 coding DNA: TGTGCCAGCAGTGACCTAGCGGGAGTACCCGAGCAGTACTTC. It is translated as CASSDLAGVPEQYF.

This clone was observed a single time. The chain has TRBV28 and TRBJ2-7; tentatively, D is TRBD1 (6 bases). The germline CDR1 and CDR2 sequences are MDHEN and SYDVKM. The CDR3 totals 15 residues. V was trimmed by 4 bases and J by 0 bases, leaving 13 bases between them. The CDR3 spells CASSSRDKNSYEQYF. The DNA of the CDR3 is TGTGCCAGCAGTTCAAGGGACAAAAACTCCTACGAGCAGTACTTC.

Points on this clone: The identical CDR3 is also encoded by other nucleotide sequences in the sample. The chain joins TRBV9 to TRBJ1-1; a possible D gene is TRBD1 (5 bases). Germline loops: CDR1 SGDLS, CDR2 YYNGEE. V lost 4 bases and J 1 base, leaving 11 bases between the germline ends. This CDR3 has 14 amino acids. The CDR3 loop reads CASSSRQGNTEAFF. In DNA form, the CDR3 reads TGTGCCAGCAGCTCCCGGCAGGGGAACACTGAAGCTTTCTTT.

This chain joins TRBV7-9 and TRBJ2-7; D is ambiguous. This CDR3 has 16 amino acids. The ends were cut back, 3 bases at V and 6 bases at J, with 21 bases in the middle. The germline CDR1 and CDR2 sequences are SEHNR and FQNEAQ (reference sequence). CDR3 DNA: TGTGCCAGCAGCTTCGTCCTCCGGCAGTTAGACGCCGAGCAGTACTTC. It specifies CASSFVLRQLDAEQYF.

The gene calls are TRBV9 and TRBJ2-2; 11 bases fit TRBD1. This CDR3 has 19 amino acids. Germline-derived CDR1 and CDR2 are SGDLS and YYNGEE. With 0 bases clipped from V and 2 bases from J, the junction kept 9 bases outside the gene matches. CDR3 nucleotides: TGTGCCAGCAGCGTAGAAGAAGGACAGGGGGCGCGAAACACCGGGGAGCTGTTTTTT. Translation gives CASSVEEGQGARNTGELFF.

This rearrangement joins TRBV27 to TRBJ2-1, with D hard to call. This CDR3 contains 14 residues. Germline-derived CDR1 and CDR2 are MNHEY and SMNVEV (reference sequence). Between the trimmed V and J ends, which lost 5 bases and 6 bases, there was a span of 14 bases. The CDR3 loop is CASSPHRGSNEQFF. The DNA of the CDR3 is TGTGCCAGCAGTCCACACCGTGGCAGCAATGAGCAGTTCTTC.

The chain couples TRBV28 to TRBJ2-5, with TRBD2 identical over 9 bases. CDR1 and CDR2 from the germline V gene are MDHEN and SYDVKM. V gave up 2 bases and J gave up 0 bases; unmatched junction bases: 7. The CDR3 is 17 amino acids. Here the CDR3 DNA reads TGTGCCAGCAGTTTAGGGCGGGAGGGCCCGTACCAAGAGACCCAGTACTTC. This gives the protein CASSLGREGPYQETQYF. The whole variable domain, filled in from reference TRBV28 and TRBJ2-5, reads DVKVTQSSRYLVKRTGEKVFLECVQDMDHENMFWYRQDPGLGLRLIYFSYDVKMKEKGDIPEGYSVSREKKERFSLILESASTNQTSMYLCASSLGREGPYQETQYFGPGTRLLVL.

V is TRBV7-3 and J is TRBJ1-5; weak D call: TRBD1 (5 bases). Germline CDR1 is SGHTA and CDR2 is FQGTGA. Between the trimmed V and J ends, which lost 3 bases and 3 bases, there was a span of 9 bases. The CDR3 loop spans 14 amino acids. DNA of the CDR3: TGTGCCAGCAGCTTGTCGGACATCAATCAGCCCCAGCATTTT. It is translated as CASSLSDINQPQHF.

This chain uses TRBV13 with TRBJ2-6; D might be TRBD1 (6 bases). Trimming shortened V by 0 bases and J by 0 bases, and 9 bases separated the two germline ends. Germline V lookup: CDR1 PRHDT, CDR2 FYEKMQ (reference sequence). This CDR3 has 17 residues. CDR3 sequence (DNA): TGTGCCAGCAGCTTAGGCGGACAGAACTCTGGGGCCAACGTCCTGACTTTC. Protein: CASSLGGQNSGANVLTF.

The rearrangement links TRBV7-3 to TRBJ1-1; 8 bases map to TRBD1. With 3 bases clipped from V and 6 bases from J, the junction kept 6 bases outside the gene matches. This CDR3 spans 14 amino acids. Germline CDR1 is SGHTA and CDR2 is FQGTGA. The CDR3 DNA follows: TGTGCCAGCAGCTTGACAGGGGATGGCCCTGAAGCTTTCTTT. Amino acid sequence: CASSLTGDGPEAFF.

The chain employs TRBV28 and TRBJ2-3; D is perhaps TRBD1 or TRBD2 (5 bases each). Germline assignment: CDR1 MDHEN and CDR2 SYDVKM. V was cut by 2 bases and J by 13 bases, with 22 bases left in between. The CDR3 is made up of 15 amino acids. As DNA, the CDR3 is TGTGCCAGCAGTTTAGTTATTGAGGGACCAAGGTATAAGTATTTT. As protein: CASSLVIEGPRYKYF.

The V gene is TRBV5-8, the J gene TRBJ2-1; D gene uncertain. CDR1 is SGHTS, CDR2 YDEGEE, per germline. The V gene lost 7 bases and the J gene lost 6 bases, with 5 bases spanning the gap. The CDR3 is 10 residues long. The CDR3 sequence: CASSGNEQFF. CDR3 bases: TGTGCCAGCTCAGGCAATGAGCAGTTCTTC. Looking up the rest from reference TRBV5-8 and TRBJ2-1 gives the full variable domain: EAGVTQSPTHLIKTRGQQATLRCSPISGHTSVYWYQQALGLGLQFLLWYDEGEERNRGNFPPRFSGRQFPNYSSELNVNALELEDSALYLCASSGNEQFFGPGTRLTVL.

The chain combines TRBV5-4 with TRBJ2-3, with a tentative D call TRBD1 (5 bases). Germline CDR1 and CDR2: SGHNT and YYREEE (reference sequence). CDR3 length: 15 residues. V was cut by 3 bases and J by 1 base, with 12 bases left in between. For the CDR3, the DNA is TGTGCCAGCAGCTCTATTAGGGGTGGCACAGATACGCAGTATTTT. It yields the protein CASSSIRGGTDTQYF.

J is TRBJ1-2 and V is TRBV6-1, with a tentative D call TRBD1 (5 bases). Between the trimmed V and J ends, which lost 2 bases and 6 bases, there was a span of 16 bases. In germline, CDR1 is MNHNS, CDR2 SASEGT. The CDR3 extends over 15 amino acids. For the CDR3, the DNA is TGTGCCAGCAGTGAAAACTTCAGGGCTGCTAATGGCTACACCTTC. Protein: CASSENFRAANGYTF.

The count of this clone is one. The rearrangement joins TRBV9 to TRBJ2-5; 9 bases match TRBD2. The CDR3 length is 15 residues. CDR1 and CDR2 from the germline V gene are SGDLS and YYNGEE. Unmatched junction bases numbered 8, after V lost 3 bases and J lost 5 bases. The CDR3 spells CASSEVGLASETQYF. The CDR3, as DNA: TGTGCCAGCAGCGAGGTCGGACTAGCGAGCGAGACCCAGTACTTC.

Regarding this clone: The same CDR3 can be traced to other DNA sequences in this sample. The V gene is TRBV27, the J gene TRBJ1-5; D is unclear. Per germline, CDR1 MNHEY and CDR2 SMNVEV (reference sequence). V lost 6 bases and J 7 bases, leaving 16 bases between the germline ends. The CDR3 runs to 14 residues. The CDR3 DNA reads as TGTGCCAGCAGAAGCACGGGAGGGATCCAGCCCCAGCATTTT. Protein sequence: CASRSTGGIQPQHF.

The rearrangement uses TRBV7-9 and TRBJ2-2; D gene ambiguous. Germline V lookup: CDR1 SEHNR, CDR2 FQNEAQ (reference sequence). CDR3 length equals 14 residues. Trimming took off 4 bases at V and 7 bases at J, with 13 bases between the two ends. CDR3 nucleotides: TGTGCCAGCAGCTCCCCCCGGCGAAACGGGGAGCTGTTTTTT. This translates into CASSSPRRNGELFF. The whole variable domain, remainder taken from reference TRBV7-9 and TRBJ2-2, is DTGVSQNPRHKITKRGQNVTFRCDPISEHNRLYWYRQTLGQGPEFLTYFQNEAQLEKSRLLSDRFSAERPKGSFSTLEIQRTEQGDSAMYLCASSSPRRNGELFFGEGSRLTVL.

J is TRBJ2-7 and V is TRBV5-1, with TRBD1 as a possible D gene (6 bases). This CDR3 is built from 15 residues. Trimming took 0 bases from V and 4 from J, leaving 14 bases between them. CDR1 is SGHRS and CDR2 is YFSETQ in the germline V gene. CDR3 bases: TGCGCCAGCAGCTTGGGTCAGGGGCTTAAGTACGAGCAGTACTTC. Its translation is CASSLGQGLKYEQYF.

V gene TRBV27 combines with J gene TRBJ1-5; D call uncertain. The CDR3 runs 16 residues. The germline V and J ends were trimmed by 6 bases and 3 bases, with 18 bases remaining between them. Germline assignment: CDR1 MNHEY and CDR2 SMNVEV (reference sequence). The CDR3 spells CASRLRAGLNNQPQHF. The DNA of the CDR3 is TGTGCCAGCAGACTGCGAGCGGGCCTGAACAATCAGCCCCAGCATTTT.

The V gene is TRBV27, the J gene TRBJ2-1; TRBD2 matches 10 bases. The CDR3 has 18 amino acids. The V and J ends lost 3 bases and 4 bases, in that order; junction bases with no gene match: 12. CDR1 is MNHEY, CDR2 SMNVEV, per germline (reference sequence). The DNA for the CDR3 is TGTGCCAGCAGTTTCGTTGGGCTAGCGGGAGCCGAGTACAATGAGCAGTTCTTC. It specifies CASSFVGLAGAEYNEQFF.

The chain is built from TRBV5-4 and TRBJ2-3; TRBD1 matches at 10 bases. The V gene's germline CDR1 is SGHNT and CDR2 YYREEE (reference sequence). Losses at the gene ends were 3 bases for V and 0 bases for J; bases not matched to a gene: 4. CDR3 length: 16 residues. The CDR3 loop reads CASSSGQGGSTDTQYF. The CDR3 DNA sequence: TGTGCCAGCAGCTCCGGACAGGGGGGAAGCACAGATACGCAGTATTTT.

This chain links TRBV7-2 with TRBJ1-2; D is undetermined. Germline V gene data show CDR1 as SGHTA and CDR2 as FQGNSA. This CDR3 has 16 amino acids. V was cut by 0 bases and J by 6 bases, with 17 bases left in between. The CDR3 loop reads CASSLAYLLLGDGYTF. The CDR3 DNA reads as TGTGCCAGCAGCTTAGCGTATTTGTTGTTGGGAGATGGCTACACCTTC.

The genes are TRBV5-4 and TRBJ2-5; 7 bases line up with TRBD1. Germline V gives CDR1 SGHNT, CDR2 YYREEE (reference sequence). Trimming at V came to 4 bases and at J to 4 bases, leaving 13 bases not matched to a gene. CDR3 length: 16 residues. For the CDR3, the DNA is TGTGCCAGCAGCCAAAGAGAGACAGGGATAGGAGAGACCCAGTACTTC. This translates into CASSQRETGIGETQYF.

This sequence joins TRBV9 and TRBJ2-1; tentatively, D is TRBD2 (5 bases). V was pared by 0 bases and J by 4 bases, with 8 bases between. Per germline, CDR1 SGDLS and CDR2 YYNGEE. The length of the CDR3 is 14 residues. The CDR3 DNA follows: TGTGCCAGCAGCGTAGCTGAGGGTTACAATGAGCAGTTCTTC. As protein: CASSVAEGYNEQFF.

This chain joins TRBV28 and TRBJ2-7; a possible D gene is TRBD1 (7 bases). In germline, CDR1 is MDHEN, CDR2 SYDVKM. CDR3 length: 15 residues. V was pared by 5 bases and J by 3 bases, with 17 bases between. The CDR3 bases are TGTGCCAGCAGTGAGGGGGCCGGAGGGGTCTACGAGCAGTACTTC. As protein: CASSEGAGGVYEQYF. The full variable domain, in which reference TRBV28 and TRBJ2-7 provide the parts outside the CDR3, is DVKVTQSSRYLVKRTGEKVFLECVQDMDHENMFWYRQDPGLGLRLIYFSYDVKMKEKGDIPEGYSVSREKKERFSLILESASTNQTSMYLCASSEGAGGVYEQYFGPGTRLTVT.

The chain employs TRBV27 and TRBJ1-5; D gene uncertain. Germline V CDR1 and CDR2: MNHEY, SMNVEV (reference sequence). The V and J ends lost 5 bases and 3 bases respectively, with 8 bases between them. There are 13 residues in the CDR3. The CDR3 nucleotides are TGTGCCAGCAGTCAAGGATCCAATCAGCCCCAGCATTTT. It codes for CASSQGSNQPQHF.

As DNA, the CDR3 is TGTGCCAGCAGTGATAGCGAAACAGCGTCTGGAAACACCATATATTTT. This gives the protein CASSDSETASGNTIYF. The V and J genes are TRBV9 and TRBJ1-3; D is unclear. CDR3 length: 16 residues. V shed 5 bases and J shed 1 base, with 16 bases lying between them. Germline assignment: CDR1 SGDLS and CDR2 YYNGEE.

This rearrangement joins TRBV6-1 to TRBJ1-1; D is perhaps TRBD1 (5 bases). This CDR3 is built from 14 residues. In germline, CDR1 is MNHNS, CDR2 SASEGT. Trimming removed 2 bases from V and 5 bases from J, with 12 bases in between. The CDR3, as DNA: TGTGCCAGCAGTGAACAGGGTAGAGCGACTGAAGCTTTCTTT. Protein sequence: CASSEQGRATEAFF.

V is TRBV4-1 and J is TRBJ1-1, with a possible D match to TRBD1 (6 bases). CDR1 is MGHRA and CDR2 is YSYEKL in the germline V gene. Trimming took 2 bases from V and 6 from J, leaving 10 bases between them. The CDR3 has 13 amino acids. DNA of the CDR3: TGCGCCAGCAGCCAACTCAGGGGTTCTGAAGCTTTCTTT. This encodes CASSQLRGSEAFF.

J is TRBJ2-5 and V is TRBV7-9; TRBD2 matches 7 bases. The CDR3 runs 19 residues. The germline CDR1 and CDR2 sequences are SEHNR and FQNEAQ (reference sequence). J lost 1 base, V lost 5 bases, and 19 bases had no gene match. CDR3 bases: TGTGCCAGCAGCCCCCGACGGGGGGACCGGAGATGGGGCCAAGAGACCCAGTACTTC. As protein: CASSPRRGDRRWGQETQYF.